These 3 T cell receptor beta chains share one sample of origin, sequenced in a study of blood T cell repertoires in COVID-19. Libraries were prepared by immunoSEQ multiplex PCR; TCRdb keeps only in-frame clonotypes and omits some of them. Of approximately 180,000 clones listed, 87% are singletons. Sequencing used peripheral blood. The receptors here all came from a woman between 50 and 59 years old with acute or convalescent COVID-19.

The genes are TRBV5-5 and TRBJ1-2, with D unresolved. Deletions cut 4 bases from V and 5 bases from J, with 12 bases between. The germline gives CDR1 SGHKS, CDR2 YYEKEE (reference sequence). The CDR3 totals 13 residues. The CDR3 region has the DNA TGTGCCAGCAGCCTGGCGGAGGGTTATGGCTACACCTTC. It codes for CASSLAEGYGYTF.

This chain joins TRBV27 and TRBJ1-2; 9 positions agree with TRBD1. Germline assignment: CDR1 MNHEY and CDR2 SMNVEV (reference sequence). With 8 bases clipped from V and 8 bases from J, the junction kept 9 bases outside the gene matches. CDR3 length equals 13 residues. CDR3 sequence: CASGPGQGRGYTF. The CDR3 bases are TGTGCCAGCGGCCCCGGACAGGGGCGCGGCTACACCTTC.

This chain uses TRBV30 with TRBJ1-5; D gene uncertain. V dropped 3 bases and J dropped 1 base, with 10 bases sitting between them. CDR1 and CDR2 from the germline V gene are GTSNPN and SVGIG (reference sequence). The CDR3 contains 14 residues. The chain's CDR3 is CAWSHPKSNQPQHF. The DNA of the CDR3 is TGTGCCTGGAGCCATCCTAAGAGCAATCAGCCCCAGCATTTT.